This TCR beta chain was captured by sequencing in a study of CD8+CD57+ T cells in acquired aplastic anemia. About the study: The mean DNA yield obtained from sorted CD4+ and CD8+ cells came to 3.2 ug.

Study conclusions and caveats: Shared by patients and controls, 25 to 35 CD8+ CDR3s were abundant in patients.

The sample holds one count of this clonotype. Antigen: not known. Selection for sequencing was limited to patients who had shown CD8+CD57+ cell expansion by flow cytometry. Germline V gene sequence: CDR1 SGHAT, CDR2 FQDESV (reference sequence). V was clipped by 8 bases and J by 6 bases; unmatched bases: 19. This CDR3 has 18 residues. The template used for profiling TCR beta VDJ and CDR3 was genomic DNA. One entry per CDR3 protein, called by TCRdb with MiXCR from the reads. In the table there are 150,000 to 180,000 distinct CDR3 sequences, around half of which are singletons. This clonotype originated in a human donor with aplastic anemia. Source material: sorted CD4+, CD8+, or CD8+CD57+ T cells (not recorded which) from PBMCs. The J gene is TRBJ1-2, the V gene TRBV11-1; 12 nucleotides align to TRBD1. Written as DNA, the CDR3 is TGTGCCAGCGGCCCCCCCGGGACAGGGGGCCAAGTCCACCATGGCTACACCTTC. It is translated as CASGPPGTGGQVHHGYTF.